This passage covers 15 T cell receptor beta chains from one sample sequenced in a study of Graves' ophthalmopathy and Graves' hyperthyroidism. RNA transcripts were the template, and TCR beta CDR3 regions were amplified from them. RT-PCR in the first round used HTBI primers; a second-round multiplex PCR followed. TCRdb ran MiXCR on the multiplex PCR reads and lists one entry per CDR3 protein. The sample lists around 520,000 distinct CDR3 sequences; 39% were seen once. Sequenced input: peripheral blood or thyroid tissue (not recorded which). These receptors were collected from an adult man with Graves' hyperthyroidism.

V and J are TRBV18 and TRBJ1-4; 7 bases align to TRBD1. CDR1 is KGHSH and CDR2 is LQKENI in the germline V gene. V lost 6 bases to trimming and J lost 12 bases; unmatched junction nucleotides: 7. The CDR3 covers 12 residues. CDR3 DNA sequence: TGTGCCAGCTCCCCGACAGGGTTAGAACTGTTTTTT. This gives the protein CASSPTGLELFF.

This sequence joins TRBV7-2 and TRBJ1-2; a possible D gene is TRBD1 (5 bases). This CDR3 comprises 14 residues. V dropped 4 bases and J dropped 8 bases, with 17 bases sitting between them. The germline V gene has CDR1 SGHTA and CDR2 FQGNSA. CDR3 sequence (DNA): TGTGCCAGCAGCTCCGAGGGGACCTTGGGAGGCTACACCTTC. Its translation is CASSSEGTLGGYTF.

CDR3 region: CSVAKRDRAYGYTF. Written as DNA, the CDR3 is TGCAGCGTTGCTAAACGGGACCGTGCCTATGGCTACACCTTC. The chain joins TRBV29-1 to TRBJ1-2; D is possibly TRBD1 (5 bases). V shed 4 bases and J shed 4 bases, with 16 bases lying between them. The CDR3 is 14 amino acids. Germline-derived CDR1 and CDR2 are SQVTM and ANQGSEA.

In this sample, this clonotype turned up many times. The chain couples TRBV20-1 to TRBJ1-5, with 9 bases fitting TRBD1. Unmatched junction bases numbered 14, after V lost 4 bases and J lost 1 base. CDR1 is DFQATT and CDR2 is SNEGSKA in the germline V gene (reference sequence). There are 18 residues in the CDR3. The CDR3 loop reads CSAMRTGVTSWSNQPQHF. In DNA form, the CDR3 reads TGCAGTGCTATGAGGACAGGGGTGACGAGCTGGAGCAATCAGCCCCAGCATTTT.

V usage is TRBV15 and J usage is TRBJ2-5; TRBD1 agrees at 9 bases. CDR3 length: 14 residues. The germline V gene encodes CDR1 LNHNV and CDR2 YYDKDF (reference sequence). V dropped 5 bases and J dropped 5; count of bases not matched to a gene: 6. The CDR3 sequence is CATSPDRGTETQYF. The CDR3 DNA sequence: TGTGCCACCAGCCCCGACAGGGGGACGGAGACCCAGTACTTC.

This clonotype showed up just once. A much larger clone lies one base from this, so it may be a read error. The chain has TRBV24-1 and TRBJ2-3; maybe TRBD2 (6 bases). The V gene's germline CDR1 is KGHDR and CDR2 SFDVKD. The CDR3 is made up of 15 amino acids. CDR3 DNA: TGTGGCACCAGTGATTTGCGGGATAGCACAGATACGCAGTATTTT. Protein product: CGTSDLRDSTDTQYF.

This clonotype was counted many times. The rearrangement joins TRBV5-1 to TRBJ1-4; possibly TRBD1 for D (5 bases). V dropped 2 bases and J dropped 3 bases, with 11 bases sitting between them. This CDR3 is 15 amino acids long. From germline, CDR1 is SGHRS and CDR2 YFSETQ. CDR3 DNA sequence: TGCGCCAGCAGCTTTACGGGGGACCCTAATGAAAAACTGTTTTTT. It specifies CASSFTGDPNEKLFF.

This clonotype was seen more than once but under ten times. DNA of the CDR3: TGTGCCAGTAGACCAAGCGGGAGTCGTTACGAGCAGTACTTC. Its translation: CASRPSGSRYEQYF. V usage is TRBV2 and J usage is TRBJ2-7; 8 bases agree with TRBD2. CDR1 SNHLY and CDR2 FYNNEI come from the germline V gene. With 9 bases clipped from V and 4 bases from J, the junction kept 11 bases outside the gene matches. The CDR3 is 14 amino acids.

This clonotype turned up a few times. This chain uses TRBV24-1 with TRBJ1-1; TRBD1 matches at 9 bases. Looked up from germline, CDR1 is KGHDR and CDR2 is SFDVKD. The CDR3 contains 13 residues. J gave up 10 bases and V 6 bases, and 8 bases lay outside the gene matches. CDR3 protein: CATSPGPTGGAFF. In DNA form, the CDR3 reads TGTGCCACCAGTCCAGGCCCGACAGGGGGAGCTTTCTTT.

The chain combines TRBV29-1 with TRBJ1-2; no definite D call. Between the trimmed V and J ends, which lost 4 bases and 2 bases, there was a span of 5 bases. The CDR3 contains 11 residues. Per germline, CDR1 SQVTM and CDR2 ANQGSEA. This CDR3 is CSVGQNYGYTF. CDR3 in DNA: TGCAGCGTTGGCCAGAACTATGGCTACACCTTC. Together with reference TRBV29-1 and TRBJ1-2, the CDR3 gives the full variable domain: SAVISQKPSRDICQRGTSLTIQCQVDSQVTMMFWYRQQPGQSLTLIATANQGSEATYESGFVIDKFPISRPNLTFSTLTVSNMSPEDSSIYLCSVGQNYGYTFGSGTRLTVV.

This clonotype came up many times. The V and J genes are TRBV5-1 and TRBJ1-1, with a weak D call TRBD1 (5 bases). CDR3 length equals 15 residues. V lost 4 bases, J lost 3 bases, and 16 bases lay in between. Germline-derived CDR1 and CDR2 are SGHRS and YFSETQ. The chain's CDR3 is CASSPYQGTDTEAFF. CDR3 bases: TGCGCCAGCAGCCCTTACCAGGGTACGGACACTGAAGCTTTCTTT.

This clonotype has at least ten counts. The V call is TRBV6-5, the J call TRBJ1-6; maybe TRBD1 (5 bases). This CDR3 is 17 amino acids long. The V gene lost 0 bases and the J gene lost 6 bases, with 15 bases spanning the gap. The germline V gene has CDR1 MNHEY and CDR2 SVGAGI. The CDR3 region has the DNA TGTGCCAGCAGTTACTCCGGGAGAGGGGTGACTAATTCACCCCTCCACTTT. Its protein product is CASSYSGRGVTNSPLHF.

This clonotype was counted many times. The rearrangement uses TRBV20-1 and TRBJ2-7, with 13 nucleotides matching TRBD2. The V segment lost 5 bases and the J segment 2 bases; nucleotides outside the gene matches: 3. This CDR3 region has 14 residues. Germline V CDR1 and CDR2: DFQATT, SNEGSKA (reference sequence). Here the CDR3 DNA reads TGCAGTGCTTCAGGGACTAGCGGGGCCTACGAGCAGTACTTC. Amino acids: CSASGTSGAYEQYF.

The chain is built from TRBV19 and TRBJ1-3; 9 bases agree with TRBD1. Germline-derived CDR1 and CDR2 are LNHDA and SQIVND (reference sequence). The CDR3 is 16 residues long. The ends lost 5 bases at V and 0 bases at J; junction bases unmatched: 5. The CDR3 DNA is TGTGCCAGTAGTCCCGGGACAGGGATCTCTGGAAACACCATATATTTT. Translating gives CASSPGTGISGNTIYF.

The chain links TRBV10-3 to TRBJ1-6; D might be TRBD1 (6 bases). Germline CDR1 reads ENHRY; CDR2 reads SYGVKD. The CDR3 length is 15 residues. The ends were cut back, 6 bases at V and 14 bases at J, with 23 bases in the middle. Here the CDR3 reads CAISAMDSPGATLHF. Here the CDR3 DNA reads TGTGCCATCAGCGCCATGGACAGCCCCGGGGCCACCCTCCACTTT.